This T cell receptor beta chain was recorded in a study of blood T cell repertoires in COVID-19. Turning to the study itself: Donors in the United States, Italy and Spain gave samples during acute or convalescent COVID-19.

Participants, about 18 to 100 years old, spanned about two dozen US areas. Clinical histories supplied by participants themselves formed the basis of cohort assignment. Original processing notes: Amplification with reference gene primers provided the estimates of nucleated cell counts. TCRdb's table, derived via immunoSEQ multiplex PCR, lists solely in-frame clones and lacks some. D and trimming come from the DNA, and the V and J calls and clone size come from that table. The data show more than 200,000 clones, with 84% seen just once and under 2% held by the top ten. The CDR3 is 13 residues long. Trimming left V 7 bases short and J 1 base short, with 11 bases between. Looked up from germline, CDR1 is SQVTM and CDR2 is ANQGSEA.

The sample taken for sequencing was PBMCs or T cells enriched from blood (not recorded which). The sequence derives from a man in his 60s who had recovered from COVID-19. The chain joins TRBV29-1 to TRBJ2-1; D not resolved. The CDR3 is CSGTRFSYNEQFF. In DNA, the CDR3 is TGCAGCGGTACCAGGTTTTCCTACAATGAGCAGTTCTTC.